One and the same sample provided the 3 T cell receptor beta chains below, sequenced in a study of CD8+CD57+ T cells in acquired aplastic anemia listed by TCRdb under 2018. Instrument used: Illumina HiSeq 2000. Profiling of TCR beta VDJ combinations and CDR3 sequences used genomic DNA as the template. TCRdb itself trimmed the public reads at Q25 with fastp, ran MiXCR and retained productive beta chains. For every CDR3 protein sequence, its rows merge into one entry that carries the most common genes and DNA. This sample lists about 250,000 distinct CDR3 sequences; more than 40% were detected once. Together, the top ten hold over 7.5% of the sample. Patients chosen for sequencing had shown expansion of CD8+CD57+ cells by flow cytometry. Input material: sorted CD4+, CD8+, or CD8+CD57+ T cells (not recorded which) from PBMCs. These receptors were collected from a human donor with aplastic anemia.

This clonotype was picked up many times. The chain couples TRBV5-6 to TRBJ2-3, with a weak D call TRBD1 (6 bases). The CDR3 extends over 15 amino acids. The V and J ends lost 0 bases and 3 bases respectively, with 11 bases between them. CDR1 and CDR2 from the germline V gene are SGHDT and YYEEEE. The CDR3, as DNA: TGTGCCAGCAGCTTGGCCGGACAGCGGACAGATACGCAGTATTTT. Amino acid sequence: CASSLAGQRTDTQYF.

The chain is built from TRBV5-1 and TRBJ2-3; 12 bases match TRBD2. Losses at the gene ends were 5 bases for V and 4 bases for J; bases not matched to a gene: 5. Looked up from germline, CDR1 is SGHRS and CDR2 is YFSETQ. The length of the CDR3 is 15 residues. CDR3 sequence: CASSSLAGGPDTQYF. The CDR3 region has the DNA TGCGCCAGCAGTTCACTAGCGGGGGGCCCAGATACGCAGTATTTT.

The genes are TRBV25-1 and TRBJ2-3; 9 bases are a match to TRBD2. V lost 5 bases to trimming and J lost 0 bases; unmatched junction nucleotides: 9. This CDR3 contains 17 residues. CDR1 MGHDK and CDR2 SYGVNS come from the germline V gene. The CDR3, as DNA: TGTGCCAGCAGTCCGCTAGCGGGGTGGCCTAGCACAGATACGCAGTATTTT. Its translation is CASSPLAGWPSTDTQYF. The entire variable domain, with the rest obtained from reference TRBV25-1 and TRBJ2-3, is as follows: EADIYQTPRYLVIGTGKKITLECSQTMGHDKMYWYQQDPGMELHLIHYSYGVNSTEKGDLSSESTVSRIRTEHFPLTLESARPSHTSQYLCASSPLAGWPSTDTQYFGPGTRLTVL.